What follows are 13 T cell receptor beta chains derived from one specimen sequenced in a study of T cell changes during pregnancy in multiple sclerosis. Clones were read by immunoSEQ multiplex PCR, and TCRdb kept only the in-frame ones, dropping some. The table has approximately 88,000 clones, 85% to 95% seen once. The sequencing used peripheral blood, collected in the first trimester of pregnancy. Receptor source: a female donor with multiple sclerosis, enrolled in a pregnancy study.

The CDR3 reads CASSVIPHRAGDTEAFF. The DNA for the CDR3 is TGTGCCAGCAGCGTAATACCCCACAGGGCGGGCGACACTGAAGCTTTCTTT. This chain links TRBV9 with TRBJ1-1, with D perhaps matching TRBD1 (6 bases). The CDR3 has 17 amino acids. V lost 1 base to trimming and J lost 3 bases, with 19 bases between them. The V gene's germline CDR1 is SGDLS and CDR2 YYNGEE.

The V gene is TRBV14, the J gene TRBJ1-2; weak D call: TRBD1 (6 bases). V lost 4 bases and J lost 5, with 11 bases in between. Germline V gene lookup returns CDR1 SGHDN and CDR2 FVKESK. CDR3 length: 13 residues. The CDR3 is CASSPAQGYGYTF. CDR3 coding DNA: TGTGCCAGCAGCCCCGCCCAGGGGTATGGCTACACCTTC.

In this sample, this clone turned up once. This chain uses TRBV6-1 with TRBJ2-2; 8 bases fit TRBD2. V lost 4 bases and J lost 2; bases outside the gene matches: 3. Germline values: CDR1 MNHNS, CDR2 SASEGT. The CDR3 is made up of 15 amino acids. The CDR3 DNA follows: TGTGCCAGCAGTGTACTAGCGGATAACACCGGGGAGCTGTTTTTT. Amino acid sequence: CASSVLADNTGELFF.

J is TRBJ2-3 and V is TRBV6-1, with 13 bases fitting TRBD2. Per the germline V gene, CDR1 is MNHNS and CDR2 is SASEGT. V shed 2 bases, J shed 6 bases, and the junction held 2 bases outside the gene matches. The length of the CDR3 is 15 residues. The DNA for the CDR3 is TGTGCCAGCAGTGAAACTAGCGGGGGGGCCGATACGCAGTATTTT. This codes for CASSETSGGADTQYF.

CDR3 sequence (DNA): TGTGCCAGCAGCTCCGGGGACAGGGGCTACGAGCAGTACTTC. It is translated as CASSSGDRGYEQYF. J is TRBJ2-7 and V is TRBV5-8, with 10 bases that match TRBD1. The CDR3 is 14 amino acids. Germline-derived CDR1 and CDR2 are SGHTS and YDEGEE. The V and J ends lost 3 bases and 3 bases, in that order; junction bases with no gene match: 3.

The rearrangement links TRBV4-2 to TRBJ2-1, with D possibly matching TRBD2 (7 bases). The germline CDR1 and CDR2 sequences are LGHNA and YNFKEQ. V lost 1 base, J lost 8 bases, and 15 bases lay in between. CDR3 size: 15 residues. The CDR3 DNA reads as TGTGCCAGCAGCCAAGCGGACGGGGGGCGGGATGAGCAGTTCTTC. It encodes CASSQADGGRDEQFF.

This clone was seen just once. V and J are TRBV7-8 and TRBJ2-1; 10 nucleotides agree with TRBD2. Trimming removed 5 bases from V and 4 bases from J; junction bases left unmatched: 11. The CDR3 is made up of 17 amino acids. Germline V gives CDR1 SGHVS, CDR2 FQNEAQ. DNA of the CDR3: TGTGCCAGCAGCGAGGCGGGGGCAGCGGGGGGGTACAATGAGCAGTTCTTC. Its translation is CASSEAGAAGGYNEQFF.

The gene calls are TRBV27 and TRBJ1-2, with 7 positions matching TRBD1. Germline-derived CDR1 and CDR2 are MNHEY and SMNVEV (reference sequence). The V and J ends lost 7 bases and 4 bases, in that order; junction bases with no gene match: 15. The CDR3 covers 16 residues. For the CDR3, the DNA is TGTGCCAGCACGGCCTCGGCCGGACAGGTCACCTATGGCTACACCTTC. Translating it yields CASTASAGQVTYGYTF.

The J gene is TRBJ2-3, the V gene TRBV9; D is uncertain. The germline CDR1 and CDR2 sequences are SGDLS and YYNGEE. The CDR3 covers 17 residues. Trimming stripped 1 base from V and 0 bases from J, with 15 bases between. This chain's CDR3 is CASSVSSPSSSTDTQYF. CDR3 bases: TGTGCCAGCAGCGTATCTTCCCCTTCTTCTAGCACAGATACGCAGTATTTT.

The chain employs TRBV10-1 and TRBJ2-1; D possibly corresponds to TRBD2 (6 bases). Trimming removed 8 bases from V and 11 bases from J, with 19 bases in between. Germline CDR1 and CDR2: WNHNN and SYGVQD (reference sequence). There are 13 residues in the CDR3. The DNA of the CDR3 is TGCGCCAGCGCTAGTCAGGAGCGGGCGAAGCAGTTCTTC. Protein product: CASASQERAKQFF.

The J gene is TRBJ2-5, the V gene TRBV7-2, with TRBD2 matching 10 bases. The V segment lost 2 bases and the J segment 2 bases; nucleotides outside the gene matches: 5. Germline V gene sequence: CDR1 SGHTA, CDR2 FQGNSA. The CDR3 covers 16 residues. CDR3 bases: TGTGCCAGCAGCTTATCTTCTAGCGGGGGACAAGAGACCCAGTACTTC. Protein product: CASSLSSSGGQETQYF. The full variable domain, its missing parts supplied by reference TRBV7-2 and TRBJ2-5, is GAGVSQSPSNKVTEKGKDVELRCDPISGHTALYWYRQSLGQGLEFLIYFQGNSAPDKSGLPSDRFSAERTGGSVSTLTIQRTQQEDSAVYLCASSLSSSGGQETQYFGPGTRLLVL.

The CDR3 spells CASSSPGSGGLKGDEQFF. In nucleotides, the CDR3 is TGTGCCAGCAGCTCCCCGGGTAGCGGGGGTCTTAAAGGCGATGAGCAGTTCTTC. The genes are TRBV11-2 and TRBJ2-1; TRBD2 matches 9 bases. Trimming at V came to 4 bases and at J to 8 bases, leaving 18 bases not matched to a gene. CDR3 length: 18 residues. The germline V gene has CDR1 SGHAT and CDR2 FQNNGV.

CDR3 coding DNA: TGTGCCAGCAGCTCAGAAGGGACAGGGCGGAATTCACCCCTCCACTTT. Amino acids: CASSSEGTGRNSPLHF. The genes are TRBV13 and TRBJ1-6; 9 bases map to TRBD1. With 4 bases clipped from V and 7 bases from J, the junction kept 8 bases outside the gene matches. The CDR3 is 16 amino acids. CDR1 and CDR2 from the germline V gene are PRHDT and FYEKMQ (reference sequence).